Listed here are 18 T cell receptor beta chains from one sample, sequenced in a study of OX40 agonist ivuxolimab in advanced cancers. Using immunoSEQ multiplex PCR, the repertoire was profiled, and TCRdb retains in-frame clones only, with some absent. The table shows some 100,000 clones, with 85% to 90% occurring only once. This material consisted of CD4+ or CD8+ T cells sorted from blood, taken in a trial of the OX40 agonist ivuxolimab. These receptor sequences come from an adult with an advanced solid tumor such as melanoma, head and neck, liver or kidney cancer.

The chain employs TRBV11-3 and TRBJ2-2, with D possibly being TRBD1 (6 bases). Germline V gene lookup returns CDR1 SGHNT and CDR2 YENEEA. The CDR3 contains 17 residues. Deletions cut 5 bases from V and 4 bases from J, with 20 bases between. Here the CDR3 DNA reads TGTGCCAGCAGCCCAACCCCCCGGGTGGGGGCCACCGGGGAGCTGTTTTTT. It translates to CASSPTPRVGATGELFF.

The CDR3 nucleotides are TGTGCCATCAGTAGCCTGAGCTCTGGAAACACCATATATTTT. It translates to CAISSLSSGNTIYF. V gene TRBV10-3 combines with J gene TRBJ1-3; D uncertain. V dropped 5 bases and J dropped 0 bases, with 8 bases sitting between them. The CDR3 contains 14 residues. Germline-derived CDR1 and CDR2 are ENHRY and SYGVKD.

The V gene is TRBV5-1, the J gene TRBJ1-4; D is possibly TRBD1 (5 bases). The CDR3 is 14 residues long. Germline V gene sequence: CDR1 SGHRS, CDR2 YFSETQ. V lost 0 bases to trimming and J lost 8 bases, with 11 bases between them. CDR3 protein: CASSLGQPGEKLFF. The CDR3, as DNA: TGCGCCAGCAGCTTGGGACAGCCCGGAGAAAAACTGTTTTTT.

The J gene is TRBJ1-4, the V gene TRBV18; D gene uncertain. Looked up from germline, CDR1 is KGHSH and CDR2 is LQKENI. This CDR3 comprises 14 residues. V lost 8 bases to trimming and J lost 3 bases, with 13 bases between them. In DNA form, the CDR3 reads TGTGCCAGCACCACCGATGGGTCTAATGAAAAACTGTTTTTT. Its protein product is CASTTDGSNEKLFF.

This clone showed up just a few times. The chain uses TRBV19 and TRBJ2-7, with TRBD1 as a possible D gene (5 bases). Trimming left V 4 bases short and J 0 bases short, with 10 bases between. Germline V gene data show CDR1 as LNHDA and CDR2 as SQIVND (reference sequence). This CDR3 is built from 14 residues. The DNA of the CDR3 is TGTGCCAGTAGTAGGGGCCTGCTCTCCTACGAGCAGTACTTC. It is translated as CASSRGLLSYEQYF.

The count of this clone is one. CDR3 in DNA: TGTGCCAGCAGTGAAGGCGTACTTTCCTACAATGAGCAGTTCTTC. Its translation: CASSEGVLSYNEQFF. The rearrangement joins TRBV2 to TRBJ2-1; D remains unclear. This CDR3 comprises 15 residues. From germline, CDR1 is SNHLY and CDR2 FYNNEI. The V and J ends lost 1 base and 1 base respectively, with 8 bases between them.

The CDR3 DNA reads as TGTGCCAGCAGTTACGACTCAGGGGAGGACTATGGCTACACCTTC. Translation gives CASSYDSGEDYGYTF. This chain joins TRBV6-5 and TRBJ1-2, with D perhaps matching TRBD1 (6 bases). The germline CDR1 and CDR2 sequences are MNHEY and SVGAGI. This CDR3 region has 15 residues. The V end lost 2 bases, the J end lost 3 bases, and 13 bases lay between the germline ends.

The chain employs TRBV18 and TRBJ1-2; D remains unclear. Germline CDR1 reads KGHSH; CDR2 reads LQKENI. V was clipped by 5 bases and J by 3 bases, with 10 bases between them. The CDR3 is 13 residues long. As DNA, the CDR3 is TGTGCCAGCTCATCAAAGGAGGACTATGGCTACACCTTC. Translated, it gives CASSSKEDYGYTF.

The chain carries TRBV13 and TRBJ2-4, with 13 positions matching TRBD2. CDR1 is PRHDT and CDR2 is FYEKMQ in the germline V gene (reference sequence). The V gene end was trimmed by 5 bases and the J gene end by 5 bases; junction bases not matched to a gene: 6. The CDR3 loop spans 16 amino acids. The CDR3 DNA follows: TGTGCCAGCAGCATGGGACTAGCGGGATTTCAAAACATTCAGTACTTC. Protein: CASSMGLAGFQNIQYF.

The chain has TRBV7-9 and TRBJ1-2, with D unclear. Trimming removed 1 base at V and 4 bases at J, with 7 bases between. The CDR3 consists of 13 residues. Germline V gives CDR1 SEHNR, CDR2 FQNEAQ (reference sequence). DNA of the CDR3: TGTGCCAGCAGCTTAGGCCAGATCTATGGCTACACCTTC. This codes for CASSLGQIYGYTF.

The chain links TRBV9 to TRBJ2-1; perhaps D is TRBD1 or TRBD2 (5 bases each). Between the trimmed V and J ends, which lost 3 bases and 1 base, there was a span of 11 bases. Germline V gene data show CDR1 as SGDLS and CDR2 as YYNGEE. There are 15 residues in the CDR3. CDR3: CASSALGESYNEQFF. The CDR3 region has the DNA TGTGCCAGCAGCGCCTTGGGGGAGTCCTACAATGAGCAGTTCTTC.

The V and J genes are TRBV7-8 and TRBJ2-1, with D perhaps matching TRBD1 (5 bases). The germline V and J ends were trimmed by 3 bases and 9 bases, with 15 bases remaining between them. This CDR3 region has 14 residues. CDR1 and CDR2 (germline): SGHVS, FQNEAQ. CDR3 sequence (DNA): TGTGCCAGCAGCTTCGTAAAGGGGTTAGGTGAGCAGTTCTTC. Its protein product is CASSFVKGLGEQFF.

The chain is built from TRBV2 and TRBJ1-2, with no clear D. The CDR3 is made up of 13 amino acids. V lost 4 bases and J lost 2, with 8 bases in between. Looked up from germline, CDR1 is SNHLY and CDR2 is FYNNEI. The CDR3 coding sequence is TGTGCCAGCAGTGTTGTAGCCAACTATGGCTACACCTTC. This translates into CASSVVANYGYTF.

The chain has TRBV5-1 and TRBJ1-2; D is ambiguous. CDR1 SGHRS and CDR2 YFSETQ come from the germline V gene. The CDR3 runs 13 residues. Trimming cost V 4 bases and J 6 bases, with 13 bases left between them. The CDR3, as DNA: TGCGCCAGCAGCAATCCTGGTACACATGGCTACACCTTC. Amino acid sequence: CASSNPGTHGYTF.

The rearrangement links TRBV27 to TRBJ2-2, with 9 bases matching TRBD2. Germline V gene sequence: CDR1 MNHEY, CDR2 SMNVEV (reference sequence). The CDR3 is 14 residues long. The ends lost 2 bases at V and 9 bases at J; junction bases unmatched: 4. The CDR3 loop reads CASSLGLARRELFF. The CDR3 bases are TGTGCCAGCAGTTTAGGACTAGCGCGTAGGGAGCTGTTTTTT.

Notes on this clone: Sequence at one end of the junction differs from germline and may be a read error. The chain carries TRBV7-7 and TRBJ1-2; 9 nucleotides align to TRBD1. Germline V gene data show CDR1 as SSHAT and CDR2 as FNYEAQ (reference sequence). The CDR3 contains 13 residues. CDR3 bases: TGTGCTAGCAGCCCACGGACAGGGGATGGCTACACCTTC. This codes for CASSPRTGDGYTF.

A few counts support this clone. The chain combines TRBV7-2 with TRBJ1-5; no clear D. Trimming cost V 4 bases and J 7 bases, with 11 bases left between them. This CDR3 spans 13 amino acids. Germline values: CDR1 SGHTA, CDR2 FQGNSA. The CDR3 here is CASSSMGRQPQHF. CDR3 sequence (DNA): TGTGCCAGCAGCTCCATGGGTCGGCAGCCCCAGCATTTT.

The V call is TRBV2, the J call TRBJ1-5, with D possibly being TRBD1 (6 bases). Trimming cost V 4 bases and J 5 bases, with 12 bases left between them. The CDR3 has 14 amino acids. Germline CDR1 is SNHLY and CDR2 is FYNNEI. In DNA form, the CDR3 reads TGTGCCAGCAGTGCAGGGGAGGGCCATCAGCCCCAGCATTTT. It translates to CASSAGEGHQPQHF.